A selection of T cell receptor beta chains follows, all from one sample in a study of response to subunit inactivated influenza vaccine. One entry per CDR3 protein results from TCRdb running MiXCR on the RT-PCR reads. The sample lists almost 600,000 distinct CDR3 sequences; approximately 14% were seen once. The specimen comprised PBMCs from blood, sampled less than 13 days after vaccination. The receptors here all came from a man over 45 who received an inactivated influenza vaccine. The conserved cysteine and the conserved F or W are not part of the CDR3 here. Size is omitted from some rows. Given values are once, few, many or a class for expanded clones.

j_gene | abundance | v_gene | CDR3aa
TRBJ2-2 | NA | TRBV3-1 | ASSQRGAGHTGELF
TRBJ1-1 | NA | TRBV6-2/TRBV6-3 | ASSWGTVRTEAF
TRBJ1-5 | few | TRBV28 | ASSLTVPGAYQPQH
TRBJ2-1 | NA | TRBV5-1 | ASSRGPANKEQF
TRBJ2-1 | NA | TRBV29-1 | SVKDKGEQF
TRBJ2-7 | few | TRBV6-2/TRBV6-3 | ASVRTGDYEQY
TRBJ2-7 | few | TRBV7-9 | ASSLGQASEQY
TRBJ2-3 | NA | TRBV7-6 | ASSSLGAGVPDTQY
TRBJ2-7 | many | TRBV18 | ASSPTAGSSHEQY
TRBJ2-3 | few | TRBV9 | ASSTGLAIADTQY
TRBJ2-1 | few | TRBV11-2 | ASSSIAGGPGNEQF
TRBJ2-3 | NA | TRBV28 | ASSSRQGRLTTDTQY
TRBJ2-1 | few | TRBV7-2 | ASSLRLGHLSYNEQF
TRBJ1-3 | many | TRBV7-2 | ASSLDGNTIY
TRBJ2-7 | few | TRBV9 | ASSVGVSSGSPYEQY
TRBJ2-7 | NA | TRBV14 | ASSLRDYSYEQY
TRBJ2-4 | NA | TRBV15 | ATSSVRYKNIQY
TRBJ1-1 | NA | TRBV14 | ASSQRALGTEAF
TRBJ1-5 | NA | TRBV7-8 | ASSLEGRGTQPQH
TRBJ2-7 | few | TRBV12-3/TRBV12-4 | ASSSAAGLGYEQY
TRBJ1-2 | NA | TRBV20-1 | SARVAGGTNYGYT
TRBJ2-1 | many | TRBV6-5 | ASSYFIGRSTYNEQF
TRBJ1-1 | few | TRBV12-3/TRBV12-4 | ASRIQGGVEAF
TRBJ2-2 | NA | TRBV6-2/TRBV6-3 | ASYPGLAGTGELF
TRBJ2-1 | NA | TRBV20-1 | SATTSGRSNEQF
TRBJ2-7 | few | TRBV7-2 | ASSAARGTYEQY
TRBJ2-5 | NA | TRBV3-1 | ASSPGLGETQY
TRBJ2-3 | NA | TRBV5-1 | ASSPNTPGQRSPDTQY
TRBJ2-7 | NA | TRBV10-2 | ASSAGPSGVTYEQY
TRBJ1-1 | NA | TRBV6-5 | ASSYSFGRTEAF
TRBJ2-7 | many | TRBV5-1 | ASSLVSNYEQY
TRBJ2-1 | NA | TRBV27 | ASSGDLLSSYNEQF
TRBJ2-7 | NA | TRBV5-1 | ASSPDPDSYEQY
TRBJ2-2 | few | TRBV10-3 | AISEVGQGVGELF
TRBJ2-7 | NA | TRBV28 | ASSSTGTEGGQY
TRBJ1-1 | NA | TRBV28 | ASSLAGTSEAF
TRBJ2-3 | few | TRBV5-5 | ASSFRENTDTQY
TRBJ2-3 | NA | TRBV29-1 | SVGTGGPDTQY